Listed below are T cell receptor beta chains from one sample, sequenced in a study of blood T cell repertoires in COVID-19. Data came from immunoSEQ multiplex PCR; TCRdb stores just in-frame clones and leaves some out. The repertoire holds hundreds of thousands of clones, with roughly 80% as singletons. Input material: PBMCs or T cells enriched from blood (not recorded which). The receptors derive from a man between 35 and 55 years old who had been exposed to COVID-19. The CDR3 runs from the conserved cysteine through the conserved F or W. The D gene is left open where the match is weak. Only some rows state a clone size, as once, few, many or a class for expanded clones.

TGTGCCAGCAGCTTAGGTAGGGGACTAGCGGTACAAGAGACCCAGTACTTC	CASSLGRGLAVQETQYF	-	TRBD2	TRBV7-3	TRBJ2-5	17
TGTGCCAGCAGCCCCGGGCAAGAGACCCAGTACTTC	CASSPGQETQYF	-	-	TRBV5-4	TRBJ2-5	12
TGTGCCAGCAGCTTTAACATGCCAGGCTACGAGCAGTACTTC	CASSFNMPGYEQYF	-	-	TRBV7-2	TRBJ2-7	14
TGTGCCATCAGTGGGACAGGGGCTCCTAACTATGGCTACACCTTC	CAISGTGAPNYGYTF	-	TRBD1	TRBV10-3	TRBJ1-2	15
TGTGCCAGCAGCACGGACCCGGGACAGCACAATCAGCCCCAGCATTTT	CASSTDPGQHNQPQHF	once	TRBD1	TRBV5-4	TRBJ1-5	16
TGTGCCAGCTCACCGCCAGACAGGCCCTACGAGCAGTACTTC	CASSPPDRPYEQYF	-	-	TRBV18	TRBJ2-7	14
TGTGCCACCAGCGCGTCCAGGGATCATGAGCAGTTCTTC	CATSASRDHEQFF	-	-	TRBV24-1	TRBJ2-1	13
TGCGCCAGCAGCTTGGCCGGGGGTATCGGGACAGATACGCAGTATTTT	CASSLAGGIGTDTQYF	-	-	TRBV5-1	TRBJ2-3	16
TGTGCCAGTAGTACCGGACAACCCTTCTACGAGCAGTACTTC	CASSTGQPFYEQYF	-	-	TRBV19	TRBJ2-7	14
TGTGCCAGTAGTACCGTAGACAGTAATCAGCCCCAGCATTTT	CASSTVDSNQPQHF	-	-	TRBV19	TRBJ1-5	14
TGTGCCAGCAGCTTAGTAACTAGCCTACACTCCTACGAGCAGTACTTC	CASSLVTSLHSYEQYF	-	-	TRBV11-2	TRBJ2-7	16
TGTGCCAGCAGTCGTGCGCGGGGGGATTCACCCCTCCACTTT	CASSRARGDSPLHF	-	-	TRBV3-1/TRBV3-2	TRBJ1-6	14
TGTGCCAGCAGTGCTGACAGCCTAAATCAGCCCCAGCATTTT	CASSADSLNQPQHF	-	-	TRBV2	TRBJ1-5	14
TGTGCCACCTCGGGGACAGGACCTTACAATGAGCAGTTCTTC	CATSGTGPYNEQFF	-	TRBD1	TRBV24-1	TRBJ2-1	14
TGTGCCAGCATTTGGGAGACTAGCGGGTACGAGCAGTACTTC	CASIWETSGYEQYF	-	TRBD2	TRBV2	TRBJ2-7	14
TGTGCCAGCAGCCCATCGACAGGACATCAGCCCCAGCATTTT	CASSPSTGHQPQHF	many	-	TRBV7-9	TRBJ1-5	14
TGTGCCAGCAGCCAAGACAGGGGCTACTCCTACGAGCAGTACTTC	CASSQDRGYSYEQYF	few	TRBD1	TRBV28	TRBJ2-7	15
TGTGCCAGCAGTAAACTAGCGGGAGGAACCCACGAGCAGTACTTC	CASSKLAGGTHEQYF	-	TRBD2	TRBV6-5	TRBJ2-7	15
TGTGCCAGCAGGCTGACTTTGACCGGAGCCTACGAGCAGTACTTC	CASRLTLTGAYEQYF	-	-	TRBV6-5	TRBJ2-7	15
TGTGCCAGCAGCCGATCCGGGACTGGGGCTCAAGAGACCCAGTACTTC	CASSRSGTGAQETQYF	-	-	TRBV3-1/TRBV3-2	TRBJ2-5	16
TGTGCCTGGAGTGTACCCCCCTGGGACAGCCGCTACATGAACACTGAAGCTTTCTTT	CAWSVPPWDSRYMNTEAFF	many	TRBD1	TRBV30	TRBJ1-1	19
TGCGCCAGCAGCTTGAGTCAGGGTACCTACTACGAGCAGTACTTC	CASSLSQGTYYEQYF	-	-	TRBV5-1	TRBJ2-7	15
TGTGCCGCCAAGCTTGGGTCGCCATCAGGAATCAGTGGCTACACCTTC	CAAKLGSPSGISGYTF	-	-	TRBV10-3	TRBJ1-2	16
TGTGCCAGTAGTACTGGGACAGGGGAGAAGACCCAGTACTTC	CASSTGTGEKTQYF	-	TRBD1	TRBV19	TRBJ2-5	14
TGTGCCAGCAGCCGAACTAGTTACGAGCAGTACTTC	CASSRTSYEQYF	-	-	TRBV7-9	TRBJ2-7	12
TGTGCCAGCAGACCCCAAGAGCCAGGGGTCCTTGGCTACACCTTC	CASRPQEPGVLGYTF	many	-	TRBV28	TRBJ1-2	15
TGTGCCAGCAGTCCAAGACAGCCACAAGAGACCCAGTACTTC	CASSPRQPQETQYF	-	-	TRBV27	TRBJ2-5	14
TGTGCCTGGACTGCGGCAGGGGGCTCCCGGGGTGAAAAACTGTTTTTT	CAWTAAGGSRGEKLFF	-	TRBD1	TRBV30	TRBJ1-4	16
TGTGCCATCAGGAGCCCCGGACAGGGTACCACAGATACGCAGTATTTT	CAIRSPGQGTTDTQYF	-	TRBD1	TRBV10-3	TRBJ2-3	16
TGCGCCGGGCGCCCCGGGACAGGGTATATTCCCCAGCATTTT	CAGRPGTGYIPQHF	-	TRBD1	TRBV23-1	TRBJ1-5	14
TGTGCCAGCAGCTTAAAGGAGTTGAAGAACGAGCAGTACTTC	CASSLKELKNEQYF	-	-	TRBV11-1	TRBJ2-7	14
TGTGCCAGCACCCGGACAGGGTATTACGGCTACACCTTC	CASTRTGYYGYTF	-	TRBD1	TRBV11-3	TRBJ1-2	13
TGTGCCAGCTCACCAACTTCGGATACGCAGTATTTT	CASSPTSDTQYF	-	-	TRBV18	TRBJ2-3	12
TGTGCCAGCAGTACCAGTGTGGAGACCCAGTACTTC	CASSTSVETQYF	-	-	TRBV28	TRBJ2-5	12
TGTGCCAGCTCACCGCCTAGCGGGAGGGGTGATGAGCAGTTCTTC	CASSPPSGRGDEQFF	-	TRBD2	TRBV18	TRBJ2-1	15
TGTGCCAGCTCACCAAAGACAGGGTATTCCTATGGCTACACCTTC	CASSPKTGYSYGYTF	-	TRBD1	TRBV18	TRBJ1-2	15
TGTGCCAGTAGTATAGTGGGGGGGACCGGCGGGGAGCTGTTTTTT	CASSIVGGTGGELFF	-	TRBD2	TRBV19	TRBJ2-2	15
TGTGCCAGCAGCGTAGGGTCAGGGGAAGGAAACACCATATATTTT	CASSVGSGEGNTIYF	-	-	TRBV9	TRBJ1-3	15
TGTGCCAGCAGGGGGGGACAGAGCTATGGCTACACCTTC	CASRGGQSYGYTF	-	TRBD1	TRBV6-5	TRBJ1-2	13
TGTGCCAGTAGTGTCGACAGGGAAGAGACCCAGTACTTC	CASSVDREETQYF	-	TRBD1	TRBV19	TRBJ2-5	13
TGTGCCAGCTGCGGGGGCTGGGGTGAAAAACTGTTTTTT	CASCGGWGEKLFF	-	-	TRBV6-5	TRBJ1-4	13
TGTGCCACCCTTTCAGCGAGCAATCAGCCCCAGCATTTT	CATLSASNQPQHF	-	-	TRBV24-1	TRBJ1-5	13
TGTGCTAGTGGTTTAGGGGCCGCGACAGAGATTTATAGCAATCAGCCCCAGCATTTT	CASGLGAATEIYSNQPQHF	-	-	TRBV12-5	TRBJ1-5	19
TGTGCCAGCAGCTCACTAGAAGGGCTGGGGGAGACCCAGTACTTC	CASSSLEGLGETQYF	-	-	TRBV7-9	TRBJ2-5	15
TGTGCCGGCCACAGGGCAGAGAGCTATGGCTACACCTTC	CAGHRAESYGYTF	-	-	TRBV6-5	TRBJ1-2	13
TGCGCCAGCAGCCAAGATTGGGGGACAAGCCCCGTCTACGAGCAGTACTTC	CASSQDWGTSPVYEQYF	once	-	TRBV4-1	TRBJ2-7	17
TGTGCCACCAGTGTAACCGTCCACGGGTCGAGACTTATTGAAGCTTTCTTT	CATSVTVHGSRLIEAFF	-	-	TRBV24-1	TRBJ1-1	17
TGTGCCACCCACCTGACTAGCGGGAGCACAGATACGCAGTATTTT	CATHLTSGSTDTQYF	-	TRBD2	TRBV19	TRBJ2-3	15
TGCGCCAGCAGCTCTCGACAGGGCTATGGCTACACCTTC	CASSSRQGYGYTF	-	TRBD1	TRBV5-1	TRBJ1-2	13
TGTGCCAGCAGCGGGACTAGAATCATTCTTGGGCTCTACGAGCAGTACTTC	CASSGTRIILGLYEQYF	-	TRBD2	TRBV14	TRBJ2-7	17
TGTGCCAGCAGCCACACATATGGCTACACCTTC	CASSHTYGYTF	-	-	TRBV3-1/TRBV3-2	TRBJ1-2	11
TGTGCCAGCAGTGAAACGCGGACTACCTTTGTTGATGAAGCTTTCTTT	CASSETRTTFVDEAFF	once	-	TRBV6-1	TRBJ1-1	16
TGTGCCACCAGTGATCCCATTGCAGGGGGGGAGACCCAGTACTTC	CATSDPIAGGETQYF	once	-	TRBV24-1	TRBJ2-5	15
TGTGCCAGCAGCTTAGCAAAGAGGACAGGGAACACTGAAGCTTTCTTT	CASSLAKRTGNTEAFF	-	TRBD1	TRBV7-8	TRBJ1-1	16
TGCAGCGTAGCTAACAATGAGCAGTTCTTC	CSVANNEQFF	-	-	TRBV29-1	TRBJ2-1	10
TGTGCCAGCAGCCCCAGACAGGGGGGGTGGGAGCAGTACTTC	CASSPRQGGWEQYF	once	TRBD1	TRBV7-9	TRBJ2-7	14
TGTGCCAGCAGTGCCGTTAGGGGCTCTGGGGCCAACGTCCTGACTTTC	CASSAVRGSGANVLTF	-	-	TRBV2	TRBJ2-6	16
TGTGCCAGCAGTAAGAAAGCTAGTTTGGATACGCAGTATTTT	CASSKKASLDTQYF	few	-	TRBV25-1	TRBJ2-3	14
TGTGCCTGGAGTGTAGGCGGATCAAACTACGAGCAGTACTTC	CAWSVGGSNYEQYF	-	-	TRBV30	TRBJ2-7	14